Below are 26 T cell receptor beta chains sequenced from a single sample in a study of neurological immune-mediated disorders. A single record per CDR3 protein comes from TCRdb applying MiXCR to the 5' RACE reads. The sample contains tens of thousands of distinct CDR3 sequences, over 9.5% of which appear only once. The sequencing sample was made of PBMCs. Receptor source: a woman in her sixties with HTLV-1-associated myelopathy (HAM/TSP).

About this clonotype itself: Given a much more abundant clone one base away, this may be a read error. The chain joins TRBV6-5 to TRBJ1-5; D call uncertain. The germline CDR1 and CDR2 sequences are MNHEY and SVGAGI. Trimming left V 10 bases short and J 0 bases short, with 10 bases between. The CDR3 consists of 13 residues. CDR3 amino acids: CAIGPGSNQPQHF. For the CDR3, the DNA is TGTGCCATCGGTCCTGGTAGCAATCAGCCCCAGCATTTT.

This clonotype was observed at least ten times. One end of the junction fails to match germline, which may point to a read error. The V and J genes are TRBV7-7 and TRBJ2-1, with 7 bases fitting TRBD1. The length of the CDR3 is 12 residues. In germline, CDR1 is SSHAT, CDR2 FNYEAQ (reference sequence). The CDR3 protein is CASSSGGNEQFF. For the CDR3, the DNA is TGTGCTAGCAGCTCAGGGGGCAATGAGCAGTTCTTC. The full variable domain, completed using reference TRBV7-7 and TRBJ2-1, is GAGVSQSPRYKVTKRGQDVTLRCDPISSHATLYWYQQALGQGPEFLTYFNYEAQPDKSGLPSDRFSAERPEGSISTLTIQRTEQRDSAMYRCASSSGGNEQFFGPGTRLTVL.

This clonotype was counted ten times or more. The chain employs TRBV3-1 and TRBJ1-6; no reliable D call. The CDR3 consists of 15 residues. Germline V gene data show CDR1 as LGHDT and CDR2 as YNNKEL (reference sequence). V dropped 4 bases and J dropped 6 bases, with 13 bases sitting between them. Written as DNA, the CDR3 is TGTGCCAGCAGCCCCCTCCGGGTTTTTAATTCACCCCTCCACTTT. Translation: CASSPLRVFNSPLHF.

The table lists this clonotype with many counts. The rearrangement uses TRBV5-1 and TRBJ1-2, with 7 bases lining up with TRBD1. V lost 0 bases to trimming and J lost 4 bases; unmatched junction nucleotides: 0. CDR1 is SGHRS and CDR2 is YFSETQ in the germline V gene. This CDR3 contains 13 residues. CDR3 DNA: TGCGCCAGCAGCTTGGACAGGGGCTATGGCTACACCTTC. It codes for CASSLDRGYGYTF. Looking up the rest from reference TRBV5-1 and TRBJ1-2 gives the full variable domain: KAGVTQTPRYLIKTRGQQVTLSCSPISGHRSVSWYQQTPGQGLQFLFEYFSETQRNKGNFPGRFSGRQFSNSRSEMNVSTLELGDSALYLCASSLDRGYGYTFGSGTRLTVV.

This clonotype was detected a few times. The rearrangement uses TRBV7-6 and TRBJ2-3; tentatively, D is TRBD1 or TRBD2 (6 bases each). The ends were cut back, 0 bases at V and 6 bases at J, with 13 bases in the middle. This CDR3 region has 15 residues. CDR1 and CDR2 (germline): SGHVS, FNYEAQ. The CDR3 is CASSLARGAADTQYF. The CDR3 nucleotides read TGTGCCAGCAGCTTAGCAAGGGGGGCTGCGGATACGCAGTATTTT.

This clonotype was recorded at least ten times. The chain couples TRBV4-1 to TRBJ2-1; 10 positions match TRBD2. This CDR3 is 16 amino acids long. V shed 0 bases, J shed 7 bases, and the junction held 6 bases outside the gene matches. Germline CDR1 reads MGHRA; CDR2 reads YSYEKL. Here the CDR3 reads CASSQDVQREGNEQFF. For the CDR3, the DNA is TGCGCCAGCAGCCAAGATGTCCAGCGGGAGGGAAATGAGCAGTTCTTC.

This clonotype was seen many times. The chain combines TRBV20-1 with TRBJ1-6; D may be TRBD1 (5 bases). Germline lookup yields CDR1 DFQATT and CDR2 SNEGSKA (reference sequence). CDR3 size: 14 residues. V lost 1 base to trimming and J lost 8 bases, with 12 bases between them. This chain's CDR3 is CSARAGTDYSPLHF. As DNA, the CDR3 is TGCAGTGCTAGAGCCGGGACGGATTATTCACCCCTCCACTTT.

The sample holds many counts of this clonotype. V usage is TRBV5-1 and J usage is TRBJ2-1, with D possibly being TRBD1 or TRBD2 (5 bases each). Germline V gene sequence: CDR1 SGHRS, CDR2 YFSETQ. Trimming cost V 0 bases and J 4 bases, with 8 bases left between them. CDR3 size: 14 residues. The chain's CDR3 is CASSLGDAYNEQFF. Here the CDR3 DNA reads TGCGCCAGCAGCTTGGGGGACGCTTACAATGAGCAGTTCTTC. The whole variable domain, filled in from reference TRBV5-1 and TRBJ2-1, reads KAGVTQTPRYLIKTRGQQVTLSCSPISGHRSVSWYQQTPGQGLQFLFEYFSETQRNKGNFPGRFSGRQFSNSRSEMNVSTLELGDSALYLCASSLGDAYNEQFFGPGTRLTVL.

Many counts were recorded for this clonotype. The V gene is TRBV10-3, the J gene TRBJ2-1; either TRBD1 or TRBD2 may fit D (5 bases each). The germline V gene encodes CDR1 ENHRY and CDR2 SYGVKD. The CDR3 totals 14 residues. The V end was cut by 4 bases, the J end by 6 bases, with 13 bases between. The CDR3 nucleotides are TGTGCCATCAGTGGGGTTGGGGGAACCAATGAGCAGTTCTTC. It translates to CAISGVGGTNEQFF.

The rearrangement links TRBV4-2 to TRBJ2-2; D is unclear. CDR1 and CDR2 (germline): LGHNA, YNFKEQ. The CDR3 is 14 residues long. Trimming left V 0 bases short and J 2 bases short, with 4 bases between. CDR3 amino acids: CASSQDINTGELFF. CDR3 sequence (DNA): TGTGCCAGCAGCCAAGACATAAACACCGGGGAGCTGTTTTTT.

This clonotype was counted at least ten times. The J gene is TRBJ2-7, the V gene TRBV10-3, with D unclear. Germline V gene sequence: CDR1 ENHRY, CDR2 SYGVKD. V was clipped by 8 bases and J by 2 bases, with 10 bases between them. The CDR3 is 12 amino acids. CDR3 bases: TGTGCCATCGCTGAGACGCCCTACGAGCAGTACTTC. This sequence encodes CAIAETPYEQYF.

This clonotype was seen repeatedly, ten times or more. The CDR3 spells CASREEGVQPQHF. CDR3 DNA: TGTGCCAGCAGGGAGGAGGGGGTACAGCCCCAGCATTTT. The rearrangement uses TRBV6-1 and TRBJ1-5; D perhaps matches TRBD1 (6 bases). Germline V gene lookup returns CDR1 MNHNS and CDR2 SASEGT. Trimming took 6 bases from V and 7 from J, leaving 13 bases between them. The CDR3 extends over 13 amino acids.

This clonotype was picked up many times. V usage is TRBV20-1 and J usage is TRBJ1-1; 8 bases agree with TRBD1. The CDR3 is made up of 13 amino acids. Unmatched junction bases numbered 8, after V lost 5 bases and J lost 6 bases. CDR1 DFQATT and CDR2 SNEGSKA come from the germline V gene (reference sequence). CDR3 sequence (DNA): TGCAGTGCTGATGACAGGGGATATTCTGAAGCTTTCTTT. Translated: CSADDRGYSEAFF.

The V and J genes are TRBV5-1 and TRBJ2-7; D is perhaps TRBD1 (6 bases). CDR3 length: 15 residues. V was shortened by 7 bases and J by 3 bases, with 20 bases between the two germline ends. Germline V gene sequence: CDR1 SGHRS, CDR2 YFSETQ. The CDR3 bases are TGCGCCAGCGGACCCTACAGGGAAGCTGGCTACGAGCAGTACTTC. Its protein is CASGPYREAGYEQYF.

This clonotype was counted many times. The chain recombines TRBV28 with TRBJ2-2; 9 nucleotides align to TRBD2. The CDR3 spans 16 residues. CDR1 is MDHEN and CDR2 is SYDVKM in the germline V gene. V was clipped by 6 bases and J by 5 bases; unmatched bases: 10. CDR3 in amino acids: CASSSGAGGYTGELFF. The CDR3 coding sequence is TGTGCCAGCAGCTCCGGTGCGGGAGGGTATACCGGGGAGCTGTTTTTT.

This clonotype was detected only a few times. The CDR3 reads CASSEWGGEQFF. As DNA, the CDR3 is TGTGCCAGCAGTGAATGGGGAGGTGAGCAGTTCTTC. The chain is built from TRBV6-1 and TRBJ2-1, with D possibly matching TRBD2 (6 bases). The CDR3 is made up of 12 amino acids. V was cut by 2 bases and J by 9 bases, with 8 bases left in between. The germline V gene has CDR1 MNHNS and CDR2 SASEGT.

This clonotype was recorded a few times. The genes are TRBV11-2 and TRBJ1-5; tentative D call: TRBD1 (5 bases). There are 15 residues in the CDR3. Germline CDR1 and CDR2: SGHAT and FQNNGV. Trimming left V 1 base short and J 7 bases short, with 14 bases between. This CDR3 reads CASSLVGGGGQPQHF. The CDR3 DNA reads as TGTGCCAGCAGCTTAGTCGGGGGAGGCGGCCAGCCCCAGCATTTT.

The sample holds many counts of this clonotype. V is TRBV6-6 and J is TRBJ2-1; 10 nucleotides agree with TRBD2. The ends lost 7 bases at V and 6 bases at J; junction bases unmatched: 12. Germline CDR1 reads MNHNY; CDR2 reads SVGAGI (reference sequence). This CDR3 comprises 16 residues. The CDR3 coding sequence is TGTGCCAGCAATCCTTTAGCGGGAGGAATGGGCAATGAGCAGTTCTTC. Encoded protein: CASNPLAGGMGNEQFF.

This clonotype was counted ten times or more. The J gene is TRBJ2-3, the V gene TRBV5-1, with TRBD2 identical over 10 bases. Trimming took 3 bases from V and 0 from J; bases not matched to a gene: 4. The CDR3 runs to 16 residues. Germline V lookup: CDR1 SGHRS, CDR2 YFSETQ. The CDR3 here is CASSSLTSGSTDTQYF. CDR3 nucleotides: TGCGCCAGCAGCTCCCTGACTAGCGGGAGCACAGATACGCAGTATTTT.

Ten or more counts support this clonotype. The chain combines TRBV7-2 with TRBJ2-1, with 7 bases lining up with TRBD2. The CDR3 length is 17 residues. The V and J ends lost 3 bases and 0 bases, in that order; junction bases with no gene match: 8. Per germline, CDR1 SGHTA and CDR2 FQGNSA. The CDR3 sequence is CASSLGSGFSSYNEQFF. CDR3 in DNA: TGTGCCAGCAGCTTGGGTAGCGGGTTCAGCTCCTACAATGAGCAGTTCTTC.

This chain links TRBV19 with TRBJ2-3; 11 nucleotides line up with TRBD2. The J segment lost 2 bases and the V segment lost 6 bases, leaving 10 bases of the junction unmatched. Looked up from germline, CDR1 is LNHDA and CDR2 is SQIVND (reference sequence). The CDR3 loop spans 17 amino acids. The CDR3 protein is CASSLPGLAENTDTQYF. In DNA form, the CDR3 reads TGTGCCAGTAGCCTTCCGGGACTAGCGGAGAACACAGATACGCAGTATTTT.

This clonotype has a count of ten or more. The chain has TRBV5-1 and TRBJ1-1; D ambiguous. Per germline, CDR1 SGHRS and CDR2 YFSETQ. Between the trimmed V and J ends, which lost 0 bases and 0 bases, there was a span of 6 bases. There are 14 residues in the CDR3. Written as DNA, the CDR3 is TGCGCCAGCAGCTTGGGTCAGGTGAACACTGAAGCTTTCTTT. It translates to CASSLGQVNTEAFF.

The chain carries TRBV20-1 and TRBJ2-3, with TRBD2 matching over 11 bases. V shed 6 bases, J shed 4 bases, and the junction held 15 bases outside the gene matches. The germline gives CDR1 DFQATT, CDR2 SNEGSKA (reference sequence). The CDR3 runs to 17 residues. This CDR3 is CSAKGVELAGAPDTQYF. The CDR3 DNA reads as TGCAGTGCCAAAGGCGTAGAACTAGCGGGAGCCCCAGATACGCAGTATTTT.

This clonotype was counted many times. The chain has TRBV7-2 and TRBJ2-1; 7 bases are a match to TRBD2. Per the germline V gene, CDR1 is SGHTA and CDR2 is FQGNSA. The V segment lost 6 bases and the J segment 2 bases; nucleotides outside the gene matches: 7. The CDR3 runs to 15 residues. DNA of the CDR3: TGTGCCAGCAGACAATCGGGAGGCCCCTACAATGAGCAGTTCTTC. As protein: CASRQSGGPYNEQFF.

This clonotype has ten or more counts. The chain links TRBV3-1 to TRBJ1-1; a weak D match, TRBD1 (6 bases). V lost 1 base to trimming and J lost 2 bases, with 8 bases between them. Germline V CDR1 and CDR2: LGHDT, YNNKEL (reference sequence). The CDR3 consists of 14 residues. The CDR3 nucleotides read TGTGCCAGCAGCCAAGGGACAGCCAACACTGAAGCTTTCTTT. Translation: CASSQGTANTEAFF.

This clonotype was recorded many times. The chain joins TRBV27 to TRBJ2-7; D unclear. Germline V gene sequence: CDR1 MNHEY, CDR2 SMNVEV (reference sequence). CDR3 length: 11 amino acids. Trimming took off 7 bases at V and 0 bases at J, with 4 bases between the two ends. This chain's CDR3 is CASKGSYEQYF. The CDR3 nucleotides are TGTGCCAGCAAGGGCTCCTACGAGCAGTACTTC.